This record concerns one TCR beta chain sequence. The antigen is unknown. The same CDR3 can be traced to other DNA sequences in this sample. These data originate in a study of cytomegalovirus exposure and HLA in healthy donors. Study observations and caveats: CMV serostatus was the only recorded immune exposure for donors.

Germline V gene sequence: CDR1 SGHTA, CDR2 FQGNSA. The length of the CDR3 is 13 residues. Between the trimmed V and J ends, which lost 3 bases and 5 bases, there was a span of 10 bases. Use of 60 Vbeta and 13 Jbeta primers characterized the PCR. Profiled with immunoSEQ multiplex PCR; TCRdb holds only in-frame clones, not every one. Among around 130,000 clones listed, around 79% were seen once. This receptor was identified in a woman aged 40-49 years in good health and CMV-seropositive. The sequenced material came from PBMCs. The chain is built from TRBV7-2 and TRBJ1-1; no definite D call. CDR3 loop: CASSLGRNTEAFF. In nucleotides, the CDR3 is TGTGCCAGCAGCTTGGGCCGGAATACTGAAGCTTTCTTT.